Presented here are 26 T cell receptor beta chains from one specimen sequenced in a study of blood T cell repertoires in COVID-19 (dated by TCRdb to 2019 to 2021). To prepare the library, the immunoSEQ multiplex PCR assay was applied. TCRdb took over this immuneACCESS table, retaining in-frame rearrangements with V and J assigned. Such tables are incomplete; in checked studies, under half of the missing clones stem from an unresolved V gene, and the remainder is unexplained. The sample includes approximately 120,000 clones, with over 80% observed a single time. The ten largest account for 15% to 20% of the sample. Source material: peripheral blood. The origin of the receptors is a woman aged 55-75 years with acute or convalescent COVID-19.

The V gene is TRBV6-5, the J gene TRBJ1-1; 7 bases map to TRBD1. Per germline, CDR1 MNHEY and CDR2 SVGAGI. The J segment lost 2 bases and the V segment lost 7 bases, leaving 7 bases of the junction unmatched. The CDR3 loop spans 14 amino acids. The CDR3 nucleotides read TGTGCCAGCACCATCAACAGGGGAAACACTGAAGCTTTCTTT. Translated, it gives CASTINRGNTEAFF.

The V call is TRBV10-1, the J call TRBJ2-3, with D possibly TRBD1 on 5 matching bases. Germline V gene lookup returns CDR1 WNHNN and CDR2 SYGVQD (reference sequence). This CDR3 has 15 amino acids. The V end was cut by 6 bases, the J end by 1 base, with 14 bases between. DNA for the CDR3: TGCGCCAGCAGCGGATCGGGCAGGGGCACAGATACGCAGTATTTT. It translates to CASSGSGRGTDTQYF.

The chain joins TRBV6-1 to TRBJ1-4, with TRBD1 matching over 9 bases. The CDR3 contains 15 residues. V lost 3 bases and J lost 8; bases outside the gene matches: 7. CDR1 is MNHNS, CDR2 SASEGT, per germline. The CDR3 DNA reads as TGTGCCAGCAGTGACACAGGGGGCTTTAAGGAAAAACTGTTTTTT. Residues: CASSDTGGFKEKLFF.

V and J are TRBV2 and TRBJ1-2, with D maybe TRBD1 (5 bases). The V gene's germline CDR1 is SNHLY and CDR2 FYNNEI. CDR3 length: 14 amino acids. The germline V and J ends were trimmed by 8 bases and 5 bases, with 18 bases remaining between them. The DNA of the CDR3 is TGTGCCAGCTGCCCAGACAGCTTTTCTTATGGCTACACCTTC. This codes for CASCPDSFSYGYTF.

The rearrangement uses TRBV12-5 and TRBJ2-5; TRBD2 agrees at 8 bases. CDR3 size: 16 residues. Germline-derived CDR1 and CDR2 are LGHNT and FRNRAP. The junction had 11 bases not matched to a gene; V was cut back by 3 bases and J by 5 bases. CDR3 in amino acids: CASGLRLVSGGETQYF. The CDR3 DNA is TGTGCTAGTGGTTTACGGTTGGTGAGCGGGGGCGAGACCCAGTACTTC.

This chain links TRBV5-1 with TRBJ2-2; TRBD1 matches 8 bases. The V gene end was trimmed by 5 bases and the J gene end by 4 bases; junction bases not matched to a gene: 4. CDR3 size: 14 residues. The germline V gene encodes CDR1 SGHRS and CDR2 YFSETQ. The CDR3 is CASRDRAATGELFF. In DNA form, the CDR3 reads TGCGCCAGCAGGGACAGGGCGGCCACCGGGGAGCTGTTTTTT.

The genes are TRBV9 and TRBJ1-2; D remains unclear. Looked up from germline, CDR1 is SGDLS and CDR2 is YYNGEE. V shed 0 bases and J shed 2 bases, with 17 bases lying between them. CDR3 length: 17 amino acids. CDR3 loop: CASSVDSRGVRNYGYTF. The CDR3, as DNA: TGTGCCAGCAGCGTAGATAGTCGGGGAGTTCGCAACTATGGCTACACCTTC. Full variable domain (missing parts from reference TRBV9 and TRBJ1-2): DSGVTQTPKHLITATGQRVTLRCSPRSGDLSVYWYQQSLDQGLQFLIQYYNGEERAKGNILERFSAQQFPDLHSELNLSSLELGDSALYFCASSVDSRGVRNYGYTFGSGTRLTVV.

The chain links TRBV5-4 to TRBJ2-2; 9 nucleotides match TRBD2. The CDR3 is 16 residues long. V lost 0 bases to trimming and J lost 6 bases; unmatched junction nucleotides: 6. CDR1 and CDR2 (germline): SGHNT, YYREEE (reference sequence). The CDR3 loop is CASSLDSQRGAGELFF. CDR3 nucleotide sequence: TGTGCCAGCAGCTTGGACTCCCAGCGGGGGGCCGGGGAGCTGTTTTTT.

The chain joins TRBV6-5 to TRBJ1-4; 8 positions agree with TRBD1. Germline V gene sequence: CDR1 MNHEY, CDR2 SVGAGI. Unmatched junction bases numbered 11, after V lost 6 bases and J lost 8 bases. The CDR3 totals 15 residues. This CDR3 reads CASSQDREAGEKLFF. In DNA, the CDR3 is TGTGCCAGCAGCCAGGACAGGGAGGCGGGCGAAAAACTGTTTTTT.

This clone occurred once. V and J are TRBV19 and TRBJ2-1; 7 nucleotides align to TRBD2. Germline V gene data show CDR1 as LNHDA and CDR2 as SQIVND (reference sequence). J gave up 2 bases and V 1 base, and 5 bases lay outside the gene matches. This CDR3 is built from 16 residues. The CDR3 sequence: CASSIAGGRAYNEQFF. Written as DNA, the CDR3 is TGTGCCAGTAGTATAGCCGGCGGGAGAGCCTACAATGAGCAGTTCTTC.

This chain joins TRBV14 and TRBJ2-6; no definite D call. Germline CDR1 and CDR2: SGHDN and FVKESK. This CDR3 spans 17 amino acids. V was clipped by 1 base and J by 0 bases, with 10 bases between them. The CDR3 DNA sequence: TGTGCCAGCAGCCAAGGTGGGCTCATCTCTGGGGCCAACGTCCTGACTTTC. Translated: CASSQGGLISGANVLTF.

V is TRBV5-6 and J is TRBJ2-7; D possibly corresponds to TRBD2 (6 bases). The CDR3 runs 18 residues. CDR1 and CDR2 (germline): SGHDT, YYEEEE. Trimming removed 1 base from V and 1 base from J, with 21 bases in between. CDR3 nucleotide sequence: TGTGCCAGCAGCTTGCTGGCTCTAGCGATCGGTGGGTCCTACGAGCAGTACTTC. Translating gives CASSLLALAIGGSYEQYF.

The chain recombines TRBV28 with TRBJ1-2; a weak D match, TRBD1 (5 bases). The germline CDR1 and CDR2 sequences are MDHEN and SYDVKM. This CDR3 spans 13 amino acids. The V gene lost 4 bases and the J gene lost 1 base, with 7 bases spanning the gap. As DNA, the CDR3 is TGTGCCAGCAGTTGGCAGGGTAACTATGGCTACACCTTC. This translates into CASSWQGNYGYTF.

The genes are TRBV10-2 and TRBJ2-7, with D perhaps matching TRBD1 (5 bases). The CDR3 is 14 residues long. V lost 2 bases, J lost 3 bases, and 11 bases lay in between. CDR1 and CDR2 from the germline V gene are WSHSY and SAAADI. The CDR3 sequence: CASSEPGSGYEQYF. The CDR3 nucleotides read TGCGCCAGCAGTGAGCCAGGGTCGGGCTACGAGCAGTACTTC.

V and J are TRBV6-1 and TRBJ2-4, with TRBD2 as a possible D gene (6 bases). The V end lost 3 bases, the J end lost 8 bases, and 11 bases lay between the germline ends. The germline CDR1 and CDR2 sequences are MNHNS and SASEGT. CDR3 length: 13 residues. The CDR3 region has the DNA TGTGCCAGCAGTGAGGGGCGCGGGGACATTCAGTACTTC. Translating gives CASSEGRGDIQYF.

This chain joins TRBV5-6 and TRBJ2-1; 8 bases align to TRBD2. CDR1 and CDR2 from the germline V gene are SGHDT and YYEEEE. The CDR3 is 17 residues long. V lost 3 bases to trimming and J lost 2 bases; unmatched junction nucleotides: 10. CDR3 sequence reads: CASSSFLAGGTYNEQFF. Written as DNA, the CDR3 is TGTGCCAGCAGCTCCTTCCTGGCGGGAGGAACCTACAATGAGCAGTTCTTC.

Only a few counts were recorded for this clone. V gene TRBV5-5 combines with J gene TRBJ2-7, with TRBD1 identical over 9 bases. CDR3 length: 14 amino acids. The V and J ends lost 4 bases and 6 bases, in that order; junction bases with no gene match: 8. The V gene's germline CDR1 is SGHKS and CDR2 YYEKEE (reference sequence). The CDR3 DNA sequence: TGTGCCAGCAGCCCGGGACAGGGATCTGGCGAGCAGTACTTC. Amino acids: CASSPGQGSGEQYF.

CDR3 in DNA: TGTGCCAGCAGCCAAGATTACAGGACAGGGGATAGGAATGAGCAGTTCTTC. Translation: CASSQDYRTGDRNEQFF. This chain connects TRBV3-1 (or the pseudogene TRBV3-2) to TRBJ2-1; 9 positions match TRBD1. The germline V gene has CDR1 LGHDT and CDR2 YNNKEL (reference sequence). After removal of 0 bases from V and 7 bases from J, the junction contained 10 bases not matched to a gene. The CDR3 length is 17 residues.

This clone was detected only a few times. Written as DNA, the CDR3 is TGCGCCAGCAGAGGGATGACAGCCGCCAATGAGCAGTTCTTC. Encoded protein: CASRGMTAANEQFF. V is TRBV10-1 and J is TRBJ2-1, with D perhaps matching TRBD1 (5 bases). With 6 bases removed from V and 6 bases from J, the gap between germline ends came to 15 bases. The CDR3 length is 14 residues. CDR1 is WNHNN and CDR2 is SYGVQD in the germline V gene (reference sequence).

CDR3 bases: TGTGCCAGCACGAGTCTTATGGACTCTAACTATGGCTACACCTTC. Translation gives CASTSLMDSNYGYTF. The V and J genes are TRBV27 and TRBJ1-2, with no clear D. This CDR3 has 15 amino acids. CDR1 is MNHEY, CDR2 SMNVEV, per germline (reference sequence). The germline V and J ends were trimmed by 7 bases and 0 bases, with 15 bases remaining between them.

The rearrangement uses TRBV13 and TRBJ2-2; possibly TRBD1 for D (6 bases). CDR3 length: 15 amino acids. Germline V gene sequence: CDR1 PRHDT, CDR2 FYEKMQ (reference sequence). V was trimmed by 6 bases and J by 6 bases, leaving 17 bases between them. The chain's CDR3 is CASRPAGVRPGELFF. The CDR3 DNA reads as TGTGCCAGCAGACCGGCAGGGGTTAGGCCCGGGGAGCTGTTTTTT.

This chain joins TRBV15 and TRBJ1-2; D may be TRBD1 (5 bases). The germline V and J ends were trimmed by 5 bases and 8 bases, with 18 bases remaining between them. CDR3 length: 14 residues. Germline loops: CDR1 LNHNV, CDR2 YYDKDF (reference sequence). Here the CDR3 reads CATSLSPGSYGYTF. DNA for the CDR3: TGTGCCACCAGCTTGTCCCCAGGGTCCTACGGCTACACCTTC.

This rearrangement joins TRBV19 to TRBJ1-1; TRBD1 aligns across 8 bases. V lost 5 bases and J lost 7; bases outside the gene matches: 3. There are 12 residues in the CDR3. Germline CDR1 LNHDA, CDR2 SQIVND (reference sequence). The DNA of the CDR3 is TGTGCCAGTAGTGGGACAGGTTTTGAAGCTTTCTTT. This codes for CASSGTGFEAFF.

This clone was counted many times. This chain links TRBV29-1 with TRBJ2-5, with TRBD2 matching over 11 bases. J was trimmed by 4 bases and V by 3 bases; bases with no gene match: 4. Germline V gives CDR1 SQVTM, CDR2 ANQGSEA. The CDR3 length is 14 residues. The CDR3 nucleotides are TGCAGCGTTGAGTCTGGACTAGCGGGAGAGACCCAGTACTTC. Its protein is CSVESGLAGETQYF.

This clone has just a few counts. The CDR3 here is CATRTGRYNSPLHF. CDR3 DNA sequence: TGTGCCACAAGGACAGGGCGCTATAATTCACCCCTCCACTTT. The rearrangement links TRBV10-3 to TRBJ1-6; 8 positions match TRBD1. V lost 10 bases, J lost 3 bases, and 5 bases stayed unmatched. The CDR3 totals 14 residues. Germline V gene sequence: CDR1 ENHRY, CDR2 SYGVKD.

The chain recombines TRBV5-8 with TRBJ1-2, with 10 bases aligning to TRBD1. This CDR3 has 15 amino acids. With V trimmed by 2 bases and J by 4 bases, 5 bases remained unmatched. Germline V gene data show CDR1 as SGHTS and CDR2 as YDEGEE. CDR3: CASSLVGQGVYGYTF. As DNA, the CDR3 is TGTGCCAGCAGCTTAGTCGGACAGGGGGTCTATGGCTACACCTTC.